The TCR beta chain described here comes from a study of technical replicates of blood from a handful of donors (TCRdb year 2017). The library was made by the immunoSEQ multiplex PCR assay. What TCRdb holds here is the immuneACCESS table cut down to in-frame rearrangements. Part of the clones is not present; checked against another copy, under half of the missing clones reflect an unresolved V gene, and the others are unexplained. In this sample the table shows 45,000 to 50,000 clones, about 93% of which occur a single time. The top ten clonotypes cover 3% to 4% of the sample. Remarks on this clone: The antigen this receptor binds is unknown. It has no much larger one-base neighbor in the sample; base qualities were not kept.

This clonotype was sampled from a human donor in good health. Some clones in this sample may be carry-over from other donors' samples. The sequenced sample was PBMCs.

The CDR3 protein sequence reads: CASSAIQTSQEQFF. The sequence in DNA is TGTGCCAGCAGCGCCATCCAGACTAGCCAAGAGCAGTTCTTC. This receptor chain uses TRBV7-7 and TRBJ2-1; 7 bases in the middle match TRBD2. The germline V gene (reference sequence) yields SSHAT for CDR1 and FNYEAQ for CDR2. The CDR3 runs 14 amino acids, cysteine and phenylalanine included. The read is trimmed to its CDR3 DNA, 42 bases read in frame from base 1. Trimming accounts for 5 bases at V and 10 bases at J, while the number of junction bases matched to no gene is 11.